The entry below gives a single T cell receptor (beta chain) sequence along with its context. The sample is drawn from a study of blood T cell repertoires in COVID-19. Unmatched junction bases numbered 5, after V lost 0 bases and J lost 8 bases. CDR1 is KGHSH and CDR2 is LQKENI in the germline V gene. The CDR3 consists of 15 residues. Repertoires were generated with immunoSEQ multiplex PCR, while TCRdb's copy carries only in-frame clones and drops some. The sample has roughly 49,000 clones, around 82% seen once; the top ten hold 5.5% to 6.5%. The sequence was collected from an elderly woman with acute or convalescent COVID-19. Sequenced sample: peripheral blood. The chain is built from TRBV18 and TRBJ1-4, with 8 bases identical to TRBD1. CDR3 in amino acids: CASSPPGTGEEKLFF. The DNA for the CDR3 is TGTGCCAGCTCACCACCCGGGACAGGTGAAGAAAAACTGTTTTTT.